The TCR beta chain described here comes from a study of blood T cell repertoires in COVID-19. Methods used by the authors: Scientists estimated how many nucleated cells there were by amplifying reference gene primers. Libraries were prepared by immunoSEQ multiplex PCR; TCRdb keeps only in-frame clonotypes and omits some of them. That table furnishes V, J and clone size, whereas the DNA furnished D and trimming. Found here are fewer than 350,000 clones, 86% of them singletons; the top ten hold less than 15%. Seattle participants joined during active infection and were tracked over time. The germline gives CDR1 MDHEN, CDR2 SYDVKM. CDR3 size: 15 residues. The V and J ends lost 1 base and 8 bases, in that order; junction bases with no gene match: 6.

Sequencing input: peripheral blood. The receptor was derived from a woman in her twenties or thirties with COVID-19, enrolled during active disease. The V and J genes are TRBV28 and TRBJ2-1; 9 positions agree with TRBD2. This chain's CDR3 is CASSLLLASGDEQFF. The CDR3 DNA follows: TGTGCCAGCAGTTTATTGCTGGCTAGCGGGGATGAGCAGTTCTTC.